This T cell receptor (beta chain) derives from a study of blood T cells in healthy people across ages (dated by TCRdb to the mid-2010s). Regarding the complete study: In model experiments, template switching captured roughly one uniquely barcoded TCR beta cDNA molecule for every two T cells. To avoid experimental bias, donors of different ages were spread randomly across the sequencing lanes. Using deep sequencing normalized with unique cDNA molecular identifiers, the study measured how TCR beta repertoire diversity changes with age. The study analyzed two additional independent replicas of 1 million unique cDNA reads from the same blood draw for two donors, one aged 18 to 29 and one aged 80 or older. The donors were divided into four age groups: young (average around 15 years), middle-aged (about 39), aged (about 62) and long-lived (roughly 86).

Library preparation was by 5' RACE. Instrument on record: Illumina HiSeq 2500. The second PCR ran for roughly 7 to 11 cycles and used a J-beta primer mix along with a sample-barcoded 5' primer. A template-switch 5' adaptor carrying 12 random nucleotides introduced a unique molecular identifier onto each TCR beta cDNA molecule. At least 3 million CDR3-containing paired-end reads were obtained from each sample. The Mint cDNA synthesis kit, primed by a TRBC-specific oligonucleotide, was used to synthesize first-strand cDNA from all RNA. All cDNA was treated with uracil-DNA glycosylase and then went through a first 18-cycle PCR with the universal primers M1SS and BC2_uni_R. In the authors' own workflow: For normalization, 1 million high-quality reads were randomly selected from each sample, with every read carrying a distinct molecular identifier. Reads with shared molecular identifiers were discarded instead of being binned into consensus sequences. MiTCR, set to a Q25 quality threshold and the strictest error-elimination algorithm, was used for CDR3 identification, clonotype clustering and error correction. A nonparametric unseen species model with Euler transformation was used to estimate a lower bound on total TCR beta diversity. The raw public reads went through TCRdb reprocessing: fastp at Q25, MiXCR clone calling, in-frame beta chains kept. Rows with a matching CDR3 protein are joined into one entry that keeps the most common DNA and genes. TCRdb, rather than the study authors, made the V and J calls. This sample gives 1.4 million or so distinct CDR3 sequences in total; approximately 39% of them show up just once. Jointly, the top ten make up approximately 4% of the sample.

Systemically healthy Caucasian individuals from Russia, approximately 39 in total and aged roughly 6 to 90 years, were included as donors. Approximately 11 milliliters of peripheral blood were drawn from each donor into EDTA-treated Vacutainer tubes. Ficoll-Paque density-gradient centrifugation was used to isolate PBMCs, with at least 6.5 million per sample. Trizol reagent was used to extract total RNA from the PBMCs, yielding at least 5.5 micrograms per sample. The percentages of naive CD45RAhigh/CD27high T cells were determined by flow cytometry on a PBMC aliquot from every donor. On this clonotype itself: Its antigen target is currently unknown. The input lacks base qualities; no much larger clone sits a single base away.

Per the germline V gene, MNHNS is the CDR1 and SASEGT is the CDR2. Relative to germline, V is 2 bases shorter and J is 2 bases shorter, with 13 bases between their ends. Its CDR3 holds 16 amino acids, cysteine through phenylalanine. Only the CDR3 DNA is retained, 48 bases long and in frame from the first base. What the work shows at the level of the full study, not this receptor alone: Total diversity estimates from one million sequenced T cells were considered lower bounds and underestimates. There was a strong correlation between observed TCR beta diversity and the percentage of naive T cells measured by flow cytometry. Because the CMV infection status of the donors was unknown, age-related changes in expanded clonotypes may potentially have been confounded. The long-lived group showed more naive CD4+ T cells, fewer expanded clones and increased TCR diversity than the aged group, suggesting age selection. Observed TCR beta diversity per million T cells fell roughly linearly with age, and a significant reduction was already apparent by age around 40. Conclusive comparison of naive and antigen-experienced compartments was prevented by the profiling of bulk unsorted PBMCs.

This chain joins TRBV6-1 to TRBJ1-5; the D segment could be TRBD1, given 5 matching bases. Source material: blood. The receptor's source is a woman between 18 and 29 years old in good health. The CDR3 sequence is CASSEPGTGGNQPQHF. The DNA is TGTGCCAGCAGTGAACCCGGGACGGGCGGCAATCAGCCCCAGCATTTT.